Below are 28 T cell receptor beta chains sequenced from a single sample in a study of T cell responses to AZD1222 COVID-19 vaccine. Repertoires were generated with immunoSEQ multiplex PCR, while TCRdb's copy carries only in-frame clones and drops some. The repertoire has more than 150,000 clones, approximately 94% of them found once; the top ten carry approximately 9.6%. Sequenced here: peripheral blood, sampled on day 0 of AZD1222 vaccination. The receptors derive from an adult in good health.

This sequence joins TRBV29-1 and TRBJ1-2, with TRBD1 as a possible D gene (5 bases). The CDR3 spans 12 residues. Trimming removed 4 bases at V and 8 bases at J, with 14 bases between. In germline, CDR1 is SQVTM, CDR2 ANQGSEA. The CDR3: CSVGGVLPGYTF. CDR3 in DNA: TGCAGCGTTGGGGGGGTCCTCCCGGGCTACACCTTC.

This clone was seen a single time. The chain uses TRBV10-3 and TRBJ2-7; 7 nucleotides line up with TRBD1. CDR1 is ENHRY, CDR2 SYGVKD, per germline. This CDR3 comprises 14 residues. The V and J ends lost 5 bases and 1 base, in that order; junction bases with no gene match: 5. CDR3 amino acids: CAISLDRESYEQYF. The DNA of the CDR3 is TGTGCCATCAGTTTAGACAGGGAGTCCTACGAGCAGTACTTC.

This chain joins TRBV30 and TRBJ1-1; D not certain. This CDR3 spans 12 amino acids. V was cut by 0 bases and J by 7 bases, with 9 bases left in between. The germline CDR1 and CDR2 sequences are GTSNPN and SVGIG (reference sequence). This CDR3 is CAWSVQYFEAFF. CDR3 sequence (DNA): TGTGCCTGGAGTGTACAATATTTTGAAGCTTTCTTT.

The chain recombines TRBV27 with TRBJ1-1, with D unresolved. The CDR3 has 13 residues. Trimming pared 7 bases from V and 3 bases from J, leaving 12 bases between. Germline values: CDR1 MNHEY, CDR2 SMNVEV (reference sequence). In DNA, the CDR3 is TGTGCCAGCAAATCGGACTTTGACACTGAAGCTTTCTTT. Protein: CASKSDFDTEAFF.

The chain joins TRBV7-8 to TRBJ2-3, with 14 nucleotides matching TRBD2. Trimming took 4 bases from V and 4 from J; bases not matched to a gene: 7. The CDR3 totals 17 residues. Germline assignment: CDR1 SGHVS and CDR2 FQNEAQ. CDR3 loop: CASSSRGLAGGSDTQYF. The CDR3 DNA is TGTGCCAGCAGCTCCCGTGGACTAGCGGGAGGATCAGATACGCAGTATTTT. Looking up the rest from reference TRBV7-8 and TRBJ2-3 gives the full variable domain: GAGVSQSPRYKVAKRGQDVALRCDPISGHVSLFWYQQALGQGPEFLTYFQNEAQLDKSGLPSDRFFAERPEGSVSTLKIQRTQQEDSAVYLCASSSRGLAGGSDTQYFGPGTRLTVL.

The chain recombines TRBV2 with TRBJ2-3, with D uncertain. CDR1 and CDR2 from the germline V gene are SNHLY and FYNNEI. The CDR3 consists of 13 residues. V lost 7 bases and J 0 bases, leaving 8 bases between the germline ends. The CDR3 bases are TGTGCCAGCATACCCCTTAGCACAGATACGCAGTATTTT. Encoded protein: CASIPLSTDTQYF. Looking up the rest from reference TRBV2 and TRBJ2-3 gives the full variable domain: EPEVTQTPSHQVTQMGQEVILRCVPISNHLYFYWYRQILGQKVEFLVSFYNNEISEKSEIFDDQFSVERPDGSNFTLKIRSTKLEDSAMYFCASIPLSTDTQYFGPGTRLTVL.

The V gene is TRBV18, the J gene TRBJ1-1; D not resolved. Germline V lookup: CDR1 KGHSH, CDR2 LQKENI. The V end was cut by 6 bases, the J end by 5 bases, with 13 bases between. The CDR3 totals 13 residues. CDR3 DNA sequence: TGTGCCAGCTCCCGGGTATTTGGGACTGAAGCTTTCTTT. This codes for CASSRVFGTEAFF.

This clone was observed a single time. V gene TRBV4-1 combines with J gene TRBJ1-4; 10 bases fit TRBD1. The CDR3 length is 17 residues. Looked up from germline, CDR1 is MGHRA and CDR2 is YSYEKL. With V trimmed by 4 bases and J by 8 bases, 13 bases remained unmatched. The CDR3 coding sequence is TGCGCCAGCAGCCCGGGACAGGGGACTCTCGGGTGGGAAAAACTGTTTTTT. Its protein is CASSPGQGTLGWEKLFF.

This chain uses TRBV28 with TRBJ2-7, with 9 positions matching TRBD1. The CDR3 spans 15 residues. Per the germline V gene, CDR1 is MDHEN and CDR2 is SYDVKM. J gave up 5 bases and V 2 bases, and 7 bases lay outside the gene matches. CDR3 sequence reads: CASSLQGQGVNEQYF. The CDR3 DNA is TGTGCCAGCAGTTTACAGGGACAGGGCGTGAACGAGCAGTACTTC.

This chain joins TRBV24-1 and TRBJ2-5; D might be TRBD1 (5 bases). The CDR3 covers 13 residues. Deletions cut 7 bases from V and 5 bases from J, with 13 bases between. From germline, CDR1 is KGHDR and CDR2 SFDVKD. The CDR3 DNA reads TGTGCCACCAGGAAGGGGATGGGCGAGACCCAGTACTTC. This sequence encodes CATRKGMGETQYF.

This chain joins TRBV5-1 and TRBJ2-3, with D maybe TRBD2 (6 bases). Germline-derived CDR1 and CDR2 are SGHRS and YFSETQ. The CDR3 runs to 13 residues. Trimming took off 1 base at V and 6 bases at J, with 9 bases between the two ends. CDR3 protein: CASSLKLADTQYF. The CDR3 nucleotides are TGCGCCAGCAGCTTGAAACTAGCCGATACGCAGTATTTT.

The chain uses TRBV7-8 and TRBJ2-3; the D gene is possibly TRBD2 (5 bases). V was pared by 5 bases and J by 6 bases, with 9 bases between. Germline V CDR1 and CDR2: SGHVS, FQNEAQ. This CDR3 is 12 amino acids long. CDR3: CASSTRGDTQYF. The CDR3 DNA sequence: TGTGCCAGCAGCACCCGCGGGGATACGCAGTATTTT.

To note about this clone: The sample carries other DNA sequences with the same CDR3. This chain joins TRBV20-1 and TRBJ2-1, with D unresolved. The CDR3 has 11 amino acids. The V end was cut by 0 bases, the J end by 4 bases, with 1 base between. CDR1 is DFQATT and CDR2 is SNEGSKA in the germline V gene (reference sequence). CDR3 sequence reads: CSAREYNEQFF. The CDR3 coding sequence is TGCAGTGCTAGAGAATACAATGAGCAGTTCTTC.

The chain carries TRBV6-5 and TRBJ1-1; unclear D gene. Trimming cost V 1 base and J 1 base, with 4 bases left between them. The CDR3 loop spans 13 amino acids. Germline loops: CDR1 MNHEY, CDR2 SVGAGI. The CDR3 DNA reads as TGTGCCAGCAGTTACTTTAGGAACACTGAAGCTTTCTTT. As protein: CASSYFRNTEAFF.

The J gene is TRBJ1-5, the V gene TRBV28; a possible D gene is TRBD1 (5 bases). This CDR3 has 17 residues. V lost 2 bases and J 1 base, leaving 15 bases between the germline ends. CDR1 and CDR2 (germline): MDHEN, SYDVKM. The CDR3 region has the DNA TGTGCCAGCAGTTTACGGTCAGGGTCGGGAAGCAATCAGCCCCAGCATTTT. This translates into CASSLRSGSGSNQPQHF.

The genes are TRBV29-1 and TRBJ1-2; D is perhaps TRBD1 (5 bases). Germline CDR1 is SQVTM and CDR2 is ANQGSEA. The V end was cut by 6 bases, the J end by 1 base, with 15 bases between. The CDR3 totals 14 residues. The CDR3 DNA follows: TGCAGCGTGCCGGGGTCAGGGCATAACTATGGCTACACCTTC. Protein: CSVPGSGHNYGYTF.

This clone has just a few counts. The rearrangement uses TRBV3-1 (or the pseudogene TRBV3-2) and TRBJ1-2, with TRBD1 identical over 10 bases. The V segment lost 1 base and the J segment 7 bases; nucleotides outside the gene matches: 12. Germline V gives CDR1 LGHDT, CDR2 YNNKEL (reference sequence). This CDR3 has 17 amino acids. The CDR3 region is CASSQGPGQGLLSGYTF. The CDR3 DNA reads TGTGCCAGCAGCCAAGGGCCGGGACAGGGGCTCCTTTCTGGCTACACCTTC.

This clone has only one observation. The V gene is TRBV28, the J gene TRBJ2-3; D gene unclear. The V end lost 3 bases, the J end lost 2 bases, and 9 bases lay between the germline ends. Germline lookup yields CDR1 MDHEN and CDR2 SYDVKM. The CDR3 sequence is 14 residues long. CDR3 in DNA: TGTGCCAGCAGTTTTTGGCGGACCACAGATACGCAGTATTTT. Translation: CASSFWRTTDTQYF.

V usage is TRBV6-1 and J usage is TRBJ1-5; 7 bases map to TRBD1. V shed 2 bases, J shed 3 bases, and the junction held 7 bases outside the gene matches. The germline V gene encodes CDR1 MNHNS and CDR2 SASEGT. The CDR3 consists of 16 residues. The CDR3 region has the DNA TGTGCCAGCAGTGAACTCGGGACAGTGAACAATCAGCCCCAGCATTTT. Translation gives CASSELGTVNNQPQHF.

The V call is TRBV27, the J call TRBJ1-2, with D tentatively TRBD1 (5 bases). With 5 bases removed from V and 6 bases from J, the gap between germline ends came to 37 bases. Germline CDR1 MNHEY, CDR2 SMNVEV (reference sequence). This CDR3 is 21 amino acids long. The CDR3 reads CASSQYPPGGNRYMLFDGYTF. Written as DNA, the CDR3 is TGTGCCAGCAGTCAATACCCTCCGGGGGGAAATAGGTATATGTTGTTCGATGGCTACACCTTC.

Turning to this clone: The same CDR3 also results from other DNA sequences found in this sample. This sequence joins TRBV29-1 and TRBJ2-7; D gene uncertain. Trimming stripped 0 bases from V and 3 bases from J, with 6 bases between. Germline CDR1 is SQVTM and CDR2 is ANQGSEA. This CDR3 spans 12 amino acids. The CDR3 nucleotides are TGCAGCGTTGAAGACTCGGGCTACGAGCAGTACTTC. Translated: CSVEDSGYEQYF.

J is TRBJ1-4 and V is TRBV9; unclear D gene. This CDR3 has 14 amino acids. Trimming stripped 1 base from V and 7 bases from J, with 11 bases between. CDR1 and CDR2 from the germline V gene are SGDLS and YYNGEE. The CDR3 sequence: CASSVTGRGEKLFF. The CDR3, as DNA: TGTGCCAGCAGCGTAACTGGCCGGGGTGAAAAACTGTTTTTT.

The chain recombines TRBV28 with TRBJ2-7; TRBD1 matches 8 bases. Germline V gene data show CDR1 as MDHEN and CDR2 as SYDVKM. After removal of 5 bases from V and 3 bases from J, the junction contained 6 bases not matched to a gene. The CDR3 has 14 amino acids. Here the CDR3 reads CASSRTGFDYEQYF. The CDR3 DNA follows: TGTGCCAGCAGTCGGACAGGGTTCGACTACGAGCAGTACTTC. Complete variable domain (other parts from reference TRBV28 and TRBJ2-7): DVKVTQSSRYLVKRTGEKVFLECVQDMDHENMFWYRQDPGLGLRLIYFSYDVKMKEKGDIPEGYSVSREKKERFSLILESASTNQTSMYLCASSRTGFDYEQYFGPGTRLTVT.

The chain has TRBV2 and TRBJ1-2, with 7 nucleotides matching TRBD1. This CDR3 region has 14 residues. Trimming cost V 1 base and J 4 bases; bases outside gene matches: 3. Germline V gene data show CDR1 as SNHLY and CDR2 as FYNNEI. The CDR3 protein is CASSEDRGPYGYTF. CDR3 nucleotides: TGTGCCAGCAGTGAAGACAGGGGACCCTATGGCTACACCTTC.

J is TRBJ1-2 and V is TRBV27; D remains unclear. Trimming cost V 5 bases and J 7 bases, with 23 bases left between them. Per germline, CDR1 MNHEY and CDR2 SMNVEV (reference sequence). This CDR3 has 16 amino acids. For the CDR3, the DNA is TGTGCCAGCAGTACCACCCGTGAAGGACTAAGATTTGGCTACACCTTC. Amino acid sequence: CASSTTREGLRFGYTF.

The chain recombines TRBV28 with TRBJ1-2; weak D call: TRBD1 (5 bases). Germline assignment: CDR1 MDHEN and CDR2 SYDVKM. The CDR3 is 14 amino acids. V was pared by 1 base and J by 5 bases, with 11 bases between. In DNA, the CDR3 is TGTGCCAGCAGTTTATTGGGGGAGCTTTATGGCTACACCTTC. As protein: CASSLLGELYGYTF.

The CDR3 sequence is CASSPYPVAGATDTQYF. The CDR3 DNA reads TGTGCCAGCAGCCCCTATCCGGTGGCGGGCGCCACAGATACGCAGTATTTT. The rearrangement uses TRBV7-3 and TRBJ2-3; TRBD2 is a possible D gene (5 bases). Germline CDR1 reads SGHTA; CDR2 reads FQGTGA. V lost 5 bases, J lost 2 bases, and 20 bases lay in between. The CDR3 is made up of 17 amino acids.

Comment on this clone: One junction end disagrees with the germline gene, perhaps due to a read error. The CDR3 is CASSSRLRSNEQYF. The CDR3 region has the DNA TGCGCCAGCAGCTCCCGACTCCGCTCCAACGAGCAGTACTTC. The chain employs TRBV4-1 and TRBJ2-7; D is uncertain. This CDR3 contains 14 residues. The germline V gene encodes CDR1 MGHRA and CDR2 YSYEKL.